This T cell receptor beta chain was found in a study of CD8+ T cells in alopecia areata. Study-level background: The protocol delivered tofacitinib for 6 to 18 months, then withdrew it for 6 months. Percentage of affected scalp area was the basis on which treated patients' severity was scored.

Treatment noted: oral pan-JAK inhibitor, 5-10 mg twice daily. CDR1 is SQVTM, CDR2 ANQGSEA, per germline. This CDR3 has 17 amino acids. Trimming cost V 8 bases and J 5 bases; bases outside gene matches: 11. Sequencing used cDNA as its template, made by extracting RNA and reverse transcribing it. Libraries were prepared by immunoSEQ multiplex PCR; TCRdb keeps only in-frame clonotypes and omits some of them. The table has about 70,000 clones, 29% seen once. The rearrangement joins TRBV29-1 to TRBJ2-2; 16 bases line up with TRBD2. The source of this sequence is a human donor with alopecia areata. The specimen was CD8+ T cells sorted from blood, collected at week 4, from a patient treated with tofacitinib. The chain's CDR3 is CSTPGTSGRARTGELFF. The CDR3 DNA sequence: TGCAGCACCCCAGGGACTAGCGGGAGGGCGAGGACCGGGGAGCTGTTTTTT.